Following are 5 T cell receptor beta chains from one sample sequenced in a study of T-cell memory formation after mild COVID-19. From the 5' RACE reads, TCRdb called clonotypes with MiXCR, one entry per CDR3 protein. Here the sample spans roughly 130,000 distinct CDR3 sequences, roughly 6% being singletons. The specimen sequenced was PBMCs or a T cell subset sorted from them (not recorded which). These receptors all come from an adult woman who had mild COVID-19 (a few samples of this study predate the infection). Cell type and time point are not known.

This clonotype was found a few times. V and J are TRBV24-1 and TRBJ2-7; 8 bases align to TRBD1. Germline values: CDR1 KGHDR, CDR2 SFDVKD. This CDR3 is 14 amino acids long. The V gene end was trimmed by 9 bases and the J gene end by 4 bases; junction bases not matched to a gene: 10. The CDR3 loop reads CATLSTGVWYEQYF. In DNA, the CDR3 is TGTGCCACCCTATCGACAGGGGTTTGGTACGAGCAGTACTTC.

In its sample, this clonotype was seen many times. The chain carries TRBV11-2 and TRBJ2-1; the match to TRBD1 covers 9 bases. Germline assignment: CDR1 SGHAT and CDR2 FQNNGV. Trimming took 4 bases from V and 8 from J; bases not matched to a gene: 21. CDR3 length: 19 amino acids. CDR3 sequence reads: CASSSIRKSLDRGFHEQFF. DNA for the CDR3: TGTGCCAGCAGCTCGATTAGGAAGTCGTTGGACAGGGGTTTTCATGAGCAGTTCTTC.

The chain links TRBV5-6 to TRBJ2-4; the D gene is possibly TRBD2 (5 bases). The CDR3 covers 17 residues. V lost 1 base and J lost 1, with 15 bases in between. Germline CDR1 reads SGHDT; CDR2 reads YYEEEE. The CDR3 DNA reads as TGTGCCAGCAGCTTGCAGAGGGCGGAGCGGGCCAAAAACATTCAGTACTTC. Translating it yields CASSLQRAERAKNIQYF.

This clonotype was found a few times. This chain joins TRBV6-6 and TRBJ1-3, with D perhaps TRBD1 (5 bases). V shed 6 bases and J shed 4 bases, with 22 bases lying between them. In germline, CDR1 is MNHNY, CDR2 SVGAGI (reference sequence). The CDR3 totals 17 residues. The CDR3 here is CASRGLTVGLGGNTIYF. As DNA, the CDR3 is TGTGCCAGCAGGGGACTCACCGTGGGGCTGGGAGGAAACACCATATATTTT.

This clonotype was seen only a few times. The chain carries TRBV5-6 and TRBJ2-1; perhaps TRBD2 as D (5 bases). Germline CDR1 is SGHDT and CDR2 is YYEEEE. This CDR3 has 13 amino acids. The germline V and J ends were trimmed by 2 bases and 13 bases, with 16 bases remaining between them. CDR3 protein: CASSFGRESSQFF. CDR3 nucleotides: TGTGCCAGCAGCTTCGGACGGGAATCTTCACAGTTCTTC.